In its sample, the clone carrying this T cell receptor (beta chain) was seen many times. Its specificity is not known. This sample was included in a study of T cells in Graves' hyperthyroidism and ophthalmopathy. Study-wide findings and caveats: Ophthalmopathy was told apart from stable hyperthyroidism by a 13 V-J model.

TCR beta CDR3 regions were amplified from RNA. The study used the HTBI primer set for a first-round RT-PCR of the TCR CDR3. TCRdb ran MiXCR on the multiplex PCR reads and lists one entry per CDR3 protein. The sample has about 600,000 distinct CDR3 sequences, more than 13% seen once. J gave up 3 bases and V 2 bases, and 5 bases lay outside the gene matches. CDR3 size: 15 residues. Looked up from germline, CDR1 is GTSNPN and CDR2 is SVGIG (reference sequence). The chain employs TRBV30 and TRBJ2-3; 10 bases fit TRBD2. The source of this sequence is a woman younger than 30 with Graves' ophthalmopathy. The sample taken for sequencing was blood. CDR3: CAWSRTSGKTDTQYF. In DNA, the CDR3 is TGTGCCTGGAGTAGGACTAGCGGTAAAACAGATACGCAGTATTTT. The entire variable domain, with the rest obtained from reference TRBV30 and TRBJ2-3, is as follows: SQTIHQWPATLVQPVGSPLSLECTVEGTSNPNLYWYRQAAGRGLQLLFYSVGIGQISSEVPQNLSASRPQDRQFILSSKKLLLSDSGFYLCAWSRTSGKTDTQYFGPGTRLTVL.